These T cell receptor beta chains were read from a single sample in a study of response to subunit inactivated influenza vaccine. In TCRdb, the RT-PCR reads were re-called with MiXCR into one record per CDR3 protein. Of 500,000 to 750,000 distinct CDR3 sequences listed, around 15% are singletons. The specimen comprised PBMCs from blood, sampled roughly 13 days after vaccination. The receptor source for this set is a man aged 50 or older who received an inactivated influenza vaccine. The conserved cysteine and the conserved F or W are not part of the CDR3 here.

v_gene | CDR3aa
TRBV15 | ATSFEPRGGAF
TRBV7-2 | ASSSGQGSAGELF
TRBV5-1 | ATSFGRHYEQY
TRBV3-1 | ASSQDPGLAAR
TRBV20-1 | SFKVPGPSREQF
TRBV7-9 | ASSLSTGNGYT
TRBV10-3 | AISEMPQETQY
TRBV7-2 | ASSRRVDTGELF
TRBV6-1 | ASSKQGRNGYT
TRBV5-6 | ASRTRPGTTLRAEAF
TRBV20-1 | SAETSGRLASTDTQY
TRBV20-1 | SARVAGTKETQY
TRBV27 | ASSLSASGTLEQF
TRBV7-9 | ASSLEAGGKDYEQY
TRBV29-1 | SVEAVRLMNTEAF
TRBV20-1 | SARVRTSYEQY
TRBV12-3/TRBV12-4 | ASSPRQGPGTGELF
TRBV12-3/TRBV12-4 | ASTLAGGPLNEQY
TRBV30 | AWSGQGGSTIY
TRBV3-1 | ASSLHGGSNTEAF
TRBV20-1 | SARGPTDNEQF
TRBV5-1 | ASSNLAKTYEQY
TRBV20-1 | SARVPESYNEQF
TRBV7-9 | ASSSTDTNEKLF
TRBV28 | ASSFEGETRKNIQY
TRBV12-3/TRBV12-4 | ASNDPGQEYTDTQY
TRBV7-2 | ASSPGGLVGIETQY
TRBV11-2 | ASSSERGPYT
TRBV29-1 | SVEERPPRLGGYT
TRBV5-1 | ASSLSDLTDTQY
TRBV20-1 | SAGQTSALNEKLF
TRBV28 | ASSSSGALWETQY
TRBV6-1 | ASSEFGKQDQPQH
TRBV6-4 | ASSDRTGGGYT
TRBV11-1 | ASSPSPGTGLMNTEAF
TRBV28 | ASSSGQEYQETQY
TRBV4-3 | ASSLNRGGGETQY
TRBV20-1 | SAAEGGGYGYT
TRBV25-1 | ASSELAGGLLGETQY
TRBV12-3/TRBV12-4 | ASSAPGGPKNIQY
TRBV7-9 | ASSSIDRWGQDQY